Listed here are 31 T cell receptor beta chains from one sample, sequenced in a study of T-cell memory formation after mild COVID-19. TCRdb used MiXCR to reprocess the 5' RACE reads, holding one entry per CDR3 protein. The sample consists of 90,000 to 130,000 distinct CDR3 sequences, 15% to 20% of them appearing once. The sample comprised PBMCs or a T cell subset sorted from them (not recorded which). These receptors were obtained from a man aged 18 to 29 who had mild COVID-19 (a few samples of this study predate the infection). Cell type and time point are not known.

This clonotype was picked up a small number of times. The chain combines TRBV9 with TRBJ2-3; D not resolved. Trimming pared 0 bases from V and 4 bases from J, leaving 6 bases between. The CDR3 is made up of 13 amino acids. Looked up from germline, CDR1 is SGDLS and CDR2 is YYNGEE. CDR3 amino acids: CASSVAPADTQYF. The CDR3 DNA sequence: TGTGCCAGCAGCGTAGCGCCCGCAGATACGCAGTATTTT.

This clonotype was seen only a few times. This rearrangement joins TRBV12-3 or TRBV12-4 to TRBJ1-5; no reliable D call. Trimming took off 3 bases at V and 6 bases at J, with 9 bases between the two ends. This CDR3 comprises 13 residues. The DNA for the CDR3 is TGTGCCAGCAGTTTCCGAGTTAGTCAGCCCCAGCATTTT. Translation: CASSFRVSQPQHF.

The chain couples TRBV18 to TRBJ2-7, with 9 nucleotides matching TRBD1. The V and J ends lost 6 bases and 6 bases, in that order; junction bases with no gene match: 9. The germline CDR1 and CDR2 sequences are KGHSH and LQKENI. This CDR3 region has 14 residues. This CDR3 reads CASSPSGTGREQYF. CDR3 bases: TGTGCCAGCTCGCCCTCCGGGACAGGGCGCGAGCAGTACTTC.

The chain uses TRBV4-3 and TRBJ2-7, with no clear D. Trimming pared 0 bases from V and 4 bases from J, leaving 7 bases between. CDR1 LGHNA and CDR2 YSLEER come from the germline V gene. CDR3 length: 13 residues. CDR3 loop: CASSQDLRYEQYF. The CDR3 DNA is TGCGCCAGCAGCCAAGATCTGAGATACGAGCAGTACTTC.

The chain uses TRBV7-2 and TRBJ2-1; 9 bases match TRBD2. J lost 8 bases, V lost 5 bases, and 10 bases had no gene match. The germline gives CDR1 SGHTA, CDR2 FQGNSA. This CDR3 contains 15 residues. CDR3 in amino acids: CASSLRGGAAYEQFF. In nucleotides, the CDR3 is TGTGCCAGCAGCCTGCGGGGGGGGGCCGCCTATGAGCAGTTCTTC.

Ten or more counts support this clonotype. The V call is TRBV2, the J call TRBJ2-5; D call uncertain. In germline, CDR1 is SNHLY, CDR2 FYNNEI. Between the trimmed V and J ends, which lost 3 bases and 1 base, there was a span of 6 bases. The CDR3 totals 13 residues. CDR3 region: CASSDVGQETQYF. For the CDR3, the DNA is TGTGCCAGCAGTGACGTGGGCCAAGAGACCCAGTACTTC. The whole variable domain, remainder taken from reference TRBV2 and TRBJ2-5, is EPEVTQTPSHQVTQMGQEVILRCVPISNHLYFYWYRQILGQKVEFLVSFYNNEISEKSEIFDDQFSVERPDGSNFTLKIRSTKLEDSAMYFCASSDVGQETQYFGPGTRLLVL.

This clonotype was seen repeatedly, ten times or more. V gene TRBV6-5 combines with J gene TRBJ2-7; 7 bases match TRBD2. There are 15 residues in the CDR3. CDR1 is MNHEY, CDR2 SVGAGI, per germline. Unmatched junction bases numbered 8, after V lost 6 bases and J lost 0 bases. CDR3 bases: TGTGCCAGCAGGTCCCCCGGGGGGAGCTCCTACGAGCAGTACTTC. It encodes CASRSPGGSSYEQYF.

The chain combines TRBV10-3 with TRBJ1-3; tentative D call: TRBD1 (5 bases). The germline V gene encodes CDR1 ENHRY and CDR2 SYGVKD. The CDR3 spans 17 residues. V lost 0 bases and J lost 2, with 14 bases in between. CDR3 in amino acids: CAISESYYRIAGNTIYF. In nucleotides, the CDR3 is TGTGCCATCAGTGAGTCTTATTACAGGATTGCTGGAAACACCATATATTTT.

This clonotype was seen more than once but under ten times. The rearrangement links TRBV7-9 to TRBJ2-2; 9 bases are a match to TRBD1. Germline V lookup: CDR1 SEHNR, CDR2 FQNEAQ (reference sequence). V shed 5 bases and J 6 bases; nucleotides not matched to a gene: 1. The CDR3 runs 13 residues. DNA for the CDR3: TGTGCCAGCAGCAGGACAGGGGCCGGGGAGCTGTTTTTT. Residues: CASSRTGAGELFF.

About this clonotype: Sequence at one end of the junction differs from germline and may be a read error. The V gene is TRBV10-3, the J gene TRBJ2-5; D remains unclear. The CDR3 covers 14 residues. Germline V gives CDR1 ENHRY, CDR2 SYGVKD. DNA of the CDR3: TGTGCCCTCAGTGAAGTCAAATCGGGAGAGACCCAGTACTTC. It encodes CALSEVKSGETQYF.

This clonotype turned up a few times. The genes are TRBV6-6 and TRBJ2-2, with D perhaps matching TRBD2 (6 bases). V was clipped by 8 bases and J by 5 bases, with 6 bases between them. Germline CDR1 reads MNHNY; CDR2 reads SVGAGI (reference sequence). There are 11 residues in the CDR3. CDR3 sequence reads: CASRGTGELFF. CDR3 DNA: TGTGCCAGCCGGGGGACCGGGGAGCTGTTTTTT.

This clonotype appeared a few times. The V call is TRBV3-1, the J call TRBJ2-3; 10 positions match TRBD2. The ends lost 8 bases at V and 5 bases at J; junction bases unmatched: 4. The CDR3 runs to 13 residues. Per the germline V gene, CDR1 is LGHDT and CDR2 is YNNKEL (reference sequence). This chain's CDR3 is CASVSGGGDTQYF. The DNA for the CDR3 is TGTGCCAGCGTGAGCGGGGGGGGAGATACGCAGTATTTT.

This clonotype was picked up a small number of times. The V gene is TRBV11-2, the J gene TRBJ2-1; 7 bases agree with TRBD1. J was trimmed by 4 bases and V by 5 bases; bases with no gene match: 11. The CDR3 length is 16 residues. Looked up from germline, CDR1 is SGHAT and CDR2 is FQNNGV. CDR3 DNA sequence: TGTGCCAGCAGCCGTAACCGGGACAGCTTATACAATGAGCAGTTCTTC. Amino acids: CASSRNRDSLYNEQFF.

The chain combines TRBV9 with TRBJ1-5; D might be TRBD1 (6 bases). The CDR3 consists of 15 residues. V was pared by 3 bases and J by 2 bases, with 12 bases between. Germline V gene sequence: CDR1 SGDLS, CDR2 YYNGEE. Here the CDR3 reads CASSAGGFGNQPQHF. DNA for the CDR3: TGTGCCAGCAGCGCCGGGGGCTTTGGCAATCAGCCCCAGCATTTT.

The CDR3 bases are TGCGCCAGCAGCTTGGAGCCAATGAACACTGAAGCTTTCTTT. This encodes CASSLEPMNTEAFF. The chain couples TRBV5-1 to TRBJ1-1; D not certain. The germline V gene has CDR1 SGHRS and CDR2 YFSETQ. CDR3 size: 14 residues. V lost 0 bases and J 0 bases, leaving 6 bases between the germline ends. The entire variable domain, with the rest obtained from reference TRBV5-1 and TRBJ1-1, is as follows: KAGVTQTPRYLIKTRGQQVTLSCSPISGHRSVSWYQQTPGQGLQFLFEYFSETQRNKGNFPGRFSGRQFSNSRSEMNVSTLELGDSALYLCASSLEPMNTEAFFGQGTRLTVV.

The V and J genes are TRBV7-2 and TRBJ2-1; D may be TRBD1 or TRBD2 (5 bases each). CDR1 and CDR2 from the germline V gene are SGHTA and FQGNSA. The length of the CDR3 is 15 residues. V lost 5 bases and J 8 bases, leaving 19 bases between the germline ends. In nucleotides, the CDR3 is TGTGCCAGCAGCCGGGACCTTCGGTCGTTCTATGAGCAGTTCTTC. It is translated as CASSRDLRSFYEQFF. Drawing the rest from reference TRBV7-2 and TRBJ2-1, the complete variable domain is GAGVSQSPSNKVTEKGKDVELRCDPISGHTALYWYRQSLGQGLEFLIYFQGNSAPDKSGLPSDRFSAERTGGSVSTLTIQRTQQEDSAVYLCASSRDLRSFYEQFFGPGTRLTVL.

The chain is built from TRBV4-3 and TRBJ2-1; weak D call: TRBD2 (6 bases). The CDR3 contains 14 residues. V gave up 0 bases and J gave up 4 bases, with 7 bases separating them. Germline CDR1 is LGHNA and CDR2 is YSLEER. In DNA form, the CDR3 reads TGCGCCAGCAGCCAAGAAGGGACTTACAATGAGCAGTTCTTC. As protein: CASSQEGTYNEQFF.

This clonotype was counted only a few times. The gene calls are TRBV12-5 and TRBJ2-2; D perhaps matches TRBD1 (5 bases). The germline CDR1 and CDR2 sequences are LGHNT and FRNRAP. The CDR3 spans 15 residues. Deletions cut 5 bases from V and 5 bases from J, with 15 bases between. CDR3 bases: TGTGCTAGTGGTGCCCGTGACAGCTCAACCGGGGAGCTGTTTTTT. Its translation is CASGARDSSTGELFF.

The chain couples TRBV18 to TRBJ2-5, with 7 bases that match TRBD2. In germline, CDR1 is KGHSH, CDR2 LQKENI. CDR3 length: 13 residues. J gave up 7 bases and V 3 bases, and 5 bases lay outside the gene matches. CDR3: CASSPVASGTQYF. DNA of the CDR3: TGTGCCAGCTCACCTGTTGCTAGCGGGACCCAGTACTTC. Combining the CDR3 with reference TRBV18 and TRBJ2-5 gives the whole variable domain NAGVMQNPRHLVRRRGQEARLRCSPMKGHSHVYWYRQLPEEGLKFMVYLQKENIIDESGMPKERFSAEFPKEGPSILRIQQVVRGDSAAYFCASSPVASGTQYFGPGTRLLVL.

This clonotype turned up a few times. This chain links TRBV5-1 with TRBJ2-6; D ambiguous. Germline assignment: CDR1 SGHRS and CDR2 YFSETQ. Trimming shortened V by 0 bases and J by 1 base, and 11 bases separated the two germline ends. The CDR3 has 17 residues. The CDR3: CASSLESRRSGANVLTF. In nucleotides, the CDR3 is TGCGCCAGCAGCTTGGAGAGCCGGCGGTCTGGGGCCAACGTCCTGACTTTC.

A remark on this clonotype: Sequence at one end of the junction differs from germline and may be a read error. The CDR3 region is CASSSLAGVVDTQYF. For the CDR3, the DNA is TGTGCTAGCAGCTCCTTAGCGGGAGTCGTAGATACGCAGTATTTT. The V call is TRBV7-7, the J call TRBJ2-3, with 9 bases lining up with TRBD2. The germline CDR1 and CDR2 sequences are SSHAT and FNYEAQ (reference sequence). The CDR3 totals 15 residues.

CDR3 sequence reads: CASSLYRGSLAKNIQYF. The CDR3 DNA sequence: TGTGCCAGCAGCTTATACAGGGGGTCGTTAGCCAAAAACATTCAGTACTTC. The chain links TRBV11-2 to TRBJ2-4; 8 bases fit TRBD1. With V trimmed by 2 bases and J by 0 bases, 6 bases remained unmatched. The CDR3 has 17 amino acids. CDR1 SGHAT and CDR2 FQNNGV come from the germline V gene.

This clonotype was detected a few times. The chain has TRBV7-2 and TRBJ2-7, with D unresolved. Trimming pared 5 bases from V and 2 bases from J, leaving 10 bases between. Germline V gene lookup returns CDR1 SGHTA and CDR2 FQGNSA. The CDR3 covers 13 residues. CDR3 bases: TGTGCCAGCAGCCACACTTGGGCCTACGAGCAGTACTTC. It translates to CASSHTWAYEQYF.

The rearrangement links TRBV30 to TRBJ2-3, with D perhaps matching TRBD2 (5 bases). This CDR3 has 12 amino acids. The V gene's germline CDR1 is GTSNPN and CDR2 SVGIG (reference sequence). The V and J ends lost 2 bases and 6 bases respectively, with 9 bases between them. The CDR3 bases are TGTGCCTGGAGTCCCAGAGGGGATACGCAGTATTTT. This gives the protein CAWSPRGDTQYF.

This clonotype was seen only a few times. The chain is built from TRBV5-6 and TRBJ1-1; weak D call: TRBD1 (6 bases). With 2 bases removed from V and 5 bases from J, the gap between germline ends came to 13 bases. The CDR3 runs to 14 residues. CDR1 is SGHDT, CDR2 YYEEEE, per germline. CDR3 loop: CASSLRARGTEAFF. DNA of the CDR3: TGTGCCAGCAGCTTAAGGGCCAGGGGAACTGAAGCTTTCTTT. Together with reference TRBV5-6 and TRBJ1-1, the CDR3 gives the full variable domain: DAGVTQSPTHLIKTRGQQVTLRCSPKSGHDTVSWYQQALGQGPQFIFQYYEEEERQRGNFPDRFSGHQFPNYSSELNVNALLLGDSALYLCASSLRARGTEAFFGQGTRLTVV.

This clonotype was counted between two and nine times. The chain joins TRBV7-2 to TRBJ1-1; tentative D call: TRBD1 (5 bases). The CDR3 spans 14 residues. The germline CDR1 and CDR2 sequences are SGHTA and FQGNSA. Trimming took 4 bases from V and 13 from J, leaving 22 bases between them. CDR3 sequence: CASSSGTSAAWGFF. The CDR3 nucleotides read TGTGCCAGCAGCTCCGGGACCTCAGCAGCCTGGGGTTTCTTT.

The chain uses TRBV6-2 or TRBV6-3 and TRBJ1-1; no definite D call. Germline V gives CDR1 MNHEY, CDR2 SVGEGT. V lost 5 bases to trimming and J lost 2 bases, with 3 bases between them. The CDR3 has 11 amino acids. The CDR3, as DNA: TGTGCCAGCAGTGACAACACTGAAGCTTTCTTT. Its translation is CASSDNTEAFF.

The sample holds many counts of this clonotype. In nucleotides, the CDR3 is TGTGCCAGCGAGGGTATCCCGAACACTGAAGCTTTCTTT. This codes for CASEGIPNTEAFF. The chain carries TRBV2 and TRBJ1-1, with unresolved D. The V and J ends lost 8 bases and 1 base respectively, with 11 bases between them. CDR3 length: 13 amino acids. The germline gives CDR1 SNHLY, CDR2 FYNNEI.

The chain carries TRBV7-3 and TRBJ2-1, with TRBD2 identical over 9 bases. The germline CDR1 and CDR2 sequences are SGHTA and FQGTGA. The CDR3 sequence is 15 residues long. Trimming took 3 bases from V and 9 from J; bases not matched to a gene: 9. The CDR3 sequence: CASSFFQRGEGEQFF. The CDR3 bases are TGTGCCAGCAGCTTCTTCCAGCGGGGGGAGGGTGAGCAGTTCTTC.

This clonotype was seen more than once but under ten times. This chain uses TRBV7-3 with TRBJ2-1, with TRBD2 identical over 10 bases. Germline CDR1 reads SGHTA; CDR2 reads FQGTGA. The CDR3 length is 16 residues. Losses at the gene ends were 4 bases for V and 5 bases for J; bases not matched to a gene: 8. CDR3 coding DNA: TGTGCCAGCAGCTCGTCTAGCGGGGGAGCCCACAATGAGCAGTTCTTC. Translating it yields CASSSSSGGAHNEQFF.

This clonotype has a handful of counts. The chain has TRBV5-1 and TRBJ1-1, with unresolved D. This CDR3 has 14 amino acids. The germline V gene has CDR1 SGHRS and CDR2 YFSETQ. The V end lost 5 bases, the J end lost 0 bases, and 11 bases lay between the germline ends. The CDR3 is CASRHGAVNTEAFF. CDR3 nucleotides: TGCGCCAGCAGACATGGAGCGGTGAACACTGAAGCTTTCTTT.